These T cell receptor beta chains were read from a single sample in a study of blood T cells in healthy people across ages. TCRdb redid the calling of the 5' RACE reads with MiXCR, one entry per CDR3 protein. The sample includes about 1,800,000 distinct CDR3 sequences, 28% of them seen just once. Sequencing input: blood. These receptors were collected from a woman aged 25 to 39 in good health. Each CDR3 is given with its conserved first and last residue. Each record gives: J gene, clone size, CDR3 length, D gene, V gene, CDR3 protein, CDR3 DNA. A D gene is named only where the DNA matches it firmly. A clone size is listed for some rows: how often the clone was seen (once, few, many), or a class if it is expanded.

>TRBJ2-3|few|15|TRBD2|TRBV7-3
CASSLRGGYTDTQYF
TGTGCCAGCAGCTTAAGGGGGGGTTACACAGATACGCAGTATTTT
>TRBJ1-1|-|13|-|TRBV5-1
CASRTTGSAEAFF
TGCGCCAGCAGGACAACAGGGAGTGCTGAAGCTTTCTTT
>TRBJ2-5|few|17|TRBD1|TRBV5-1
CASSFGSAGGFRETQYF
TGCGCCAGCAGCTTCGGTTCCGCAGGGGGCTTTCGAGAGACCCAGTACTTC
>TRBJ2-3|-|13|-|TRBV29-1
CSVGVSRADTQYF
TGCAGCGTTGGTGTTTCTAGGGCAGATACGCAGTATTTT
>TRBJ2-1|-|17|TRBD2|TRBV6-5
CASSYALSGSSYNGQFF
TGTGCCAGCAGTTACGCCCTAAGCGGGAGCTCCTACAATGGACAGTTCTTC
>TRBJ1-6|-|15|TRBD1|TRBV7-9
CASSHRGTGNSPLHF
TGTGCCAGCAGCCACCGTGGGACAGGGAATTCACCCCTCCACTTT
>TRBJ1-1|-|13|-|TRBV12-3/TRBV12-4
CASSFLRGREAFF
TGTGCCAGCAGTTTTCTACGTGGCAGGGAAGCTTTCTTT
>TRBJ2-7|many|15|-|TRBV5-1
CASSLDLGASYEQYF
TGCGCCAGCAGCTTGGATTTGGGGGCCTCCTACGAGCAGTACTTC
>TRBJ2-3|few|14|-|TRBV5-1
CASSADIFLDTQYF
TGCGCCAGCAGCGCGGACATTTTTTTAGATACGCAGTATTTT
>TRBJ2-1|-|17|TRBD2|TRBV12-3/TRBV12-4
CASSLAPLAGGQSEQFF
TGTGCCAGCAGTTTAGCCCCGCTAGCGGGGGGGCAAAGTGAGCAGTTCTTC
>TRBJ2-1|few|15|TRBD1|TRBV6-2/TRBV6-3
CASSLGQGVRYEQFF
TGTGCCAGCAGCCTCGGACAGGGGGTAAGGTATGAGCAGTTCTTC
>TRBJ2-3|many|14|TRBD2|TRBV5-5
CASNQLAGRDTQYF
TGTGCCAGCAACCAACTAGCGGGACGGGATACGCAGTATTTT
>TRBJ1-2|-|14|-|TRBV19
CASNPWRQTYGYTF
TGTGCCAGTAATCCCTGGAGACAGACCTATGGCTACACCTTC
>TRBJ1-1|-|12|TRBD1|TRBV6-5
CASLRQGTEAFF
TGTGCCAGCCTTCGACAGGGAACTGAAGCTTTCTTT
>TRBJ2-7|many|19|TRBD1|TRBV25-1
CASSANQEYDRGIIDEQYF
TGTGCCAGCAGTGCCAACCAAGAATACGACAGGGGCATTATTGACGAGCAGTACTTC
>TRBJ1-2|-|16|-|TRBV4-3
CASSQDWAGANYGYTF
TGCGCCAGCAGCCAAGATTGGGCGGGGGCTAACTATGGCTACACCTTC
>TRBJ2-5|many|16|TRBD2|TRBV5-1
CASSPAAGRPQETQYF
TGCGCCAGCAGCCCTGCAGCGGGGAGACCCCAAGAGACCCAGTACTTC
>TRBJ2-3|-|15|TRBD2|TRBV24-1
CATSDSGGASDTQYF
TGTGCCACCAGTGATAGCGGGGGGGCGTCAGATACGCAGTATTTT
>TRBJ1-1|few|14|-|TRBV7-9
CASSLNSWDTEAFF
TGTGCCAGCAGCTTAAACTCGTGGGACACTGAAGCTTTCTTT
>TRBJ2-4|-|14|TRBD1|TRBV5-1
CASGRMGQANIQYF
TGCGCCAGCGGCCGAATGGGACAGGCGAACATTCAGTACTTC
>TRBJ2-7|many|13|TRBD1|TRBV15
CATSTGQAYEQYF
TGTGCCACCAGCACTGGACAGGCCTACGAGCAGTACTTC
>TRBJ2-1|-|16|-|TRBV7-3
CASSLSGRVPNNEQFF
TGTGCCAGCAGCTTATCGGGCCGCGTCCCTAACAATGAGCAGTTCTTC
>TRBJ2-3|-|14|-|TRBV29-1
CSVGDGSAIDTQYF
TGCAGCGTTGGGGATGGGAGTGCGATAGATACGCAGTATTTT
>TRBJ2-7|many|17|TRBD1|TRBV29-1
CSVESLDRGNSSYEQYF
TGCAGCGTTGAAAGTTTGGACAGGGGGAATAGCTCCTACGAGCAGTACTTC
>TRBJ2-1|-|16|TRBD2|TRBV29-1
CSVEPPGTSGSNEQFF
TGCAGCGTTGAACCTCCCGGGACTAGCGGGAGCAATGAGCAGTTCTTC
>TRBJ2-7|-|14|TRBD1|TRBV5-1
CASSFGQGKDEQYF
TGCGCCAGCAGCTTCGGACAGGGGAAGGACGAGCAGTACTTC
>TRBJ1-2|-|18|-|TRBV7-2
CASSHYNRPETQYYGYTF
TGTGCCAGCAGTCACTATAATCGCCCAGAGACCCAGTACTATGGCTACACCTTC
>TRBJ2-7|few|12|-|TRBV6-2/TRBV6-3
CASSRGPWEQYF
TGTGCCAGCAGTAGGGGTCCGTGGGAGCAGTACTTC
>TRBJ1-1|few|14|-|TRBV20-1
CSARDPGGGTEAFF
TGCAGTGCTAGAGACCCGGGAGGGGGCACTGAAGCTTTCTTT
>TRBJ1-5|-|15|-|TRBV5-1
CASSLYSASNQPQHF
TGCGCCAGCAGCTTGTATTCAGCTAGCAATCAGCCCCAGCATTTT
>TRBJ2-4|few|15|-|TRBV5-1
CASSSSGDRKNIQYF
TGCGCCAGCAGCTCGAGTGGTGACAGAAAAAACATTCAGTACTTC
>TRBJ2-1|-|15|TRBD2|TRBV29-1
CGVGTGTSGYNEQFF
TGCGGCGTTGGTACCGGGACTAGTGGTTACAATGAGCAGTTCTTC
>TRBJ1-5|few|13|TRBD1|TRBV20-1
CSAPTGANQPQHF
TGCAGCGCCCCGACAGGGGCGAATCAGCCCCAGCATTTT
>TRBJ2-1|-|15|-|TRBV5-5
CASSRGVAPHHEQFF
TGTGCCAGCAGCCGCGGGGTAGCTCCCCACCATGAGCAGTTCTTC
>TRBJ2-3|few|18|TRBD2|TRBV12-3/TRBV12-4
CASSSLTSGGEGGDTQYF
TGTGCCAGCAGTTCCCTGACTAGCGGGGGGGAGGGTGGAGATACGCAGTATTTT
>TRBJ1-1|-|15|-|TRBV5-1
CASRVAVSLNTEAFF
TGCGCCAGCAGAGTTGCTGTGTCCTTGAACACTGAAGCTTTCTTT
>TRBJ1-4|few|14|TRBD1|TRBV2
CASSVVRQGEKLFF
TGTGCCAGCAGTGTCGTTCGACAGGGCGAAAAACTGTTTTTT
>TRBJ1-1|-|13|-|TRBV2
CASSKNMNTEAFF
TGTGCCAGCAGTAAGAATATGAACACTGAAGCTTTCTTT
>TRBJ2-5|-|16|TRBD2|TRBV9
CASSETPGSGIETQYF
TGTGCCAGCAGCGAGACCCCCGGTAGCGGGATAGAGACCCAGTACTTC
>TRBJ2-2|few|16|TRBD2|TRBV11-2
CASSLSPSGITGELFF
TGTGCCAGCAGCTTATCCCCTAGCGGGATAACCGGGGAGCTGTTTTTT
>TRBJ1-6|-|16|-|TRBV11-2
CASSLAYGVGNSPLHF
TGTGCCAGCAGCTTAGCCTACGGGGTGGGGAATTCACCCCTCCACTTT
>TRBJ2-1|-|17|-|TRBV19
CASSPRAGRSSYNEQFF
TGTGCCAGTAGTCCCCGGGCAGGCCGAAGCTCCTACAATGAGCAGTTCTTC
>TRBJ1-4|-|15|-|TRBV2
CASSPDQATNEKLFF
TGTGCCAGCAGCCCCGATCAGGCAACTAATGAAAAACTGTTTTTT
>TRBJ2-3|few|16|-|TRBV11-2
CASTSRRGGQGDTQYF
TGTGCCAGCACCTCCCGAAGGGGGGGCCAGGGAGATACGCAGTATTTT
>TRBJ2-3|few|15|TRBD2|TRBV6-2/TRBV6-3
CASRLTSGTTDTQYF
TGTGCCAGCAGGTTGACTAGCGGCACCACAGATACGCAGTATTTT
>TRBJ2-3|-|13|TRBD1|TRBV30
CAWEGALTDTQYF
TGTGCCTGGGAGGGGGCCCTCACAGATACGCAGTATTTT
>TRBJ1-5|many|12|TRBD1|TRBV29-1
CSAGQGGQPQHF
TGCAGCGCGGGACAGGGAGGACAGCCCCAGCATTTT